What follows are 27 T cell receptor beta chains derived from one specimen sequenced in a study of blood T cell repertoires in COVID-19. Data came from immunoSEQ multiplex PCR; TCRdb stores just in-frame clones and leaves some out. The sample lists around 68,000 clones; around 86% were seen once. Input material: peripheral blood. The receptors were sampled from a human donor in a cohort sampled during active COVID-19.

The chain combines TRBV11-2 with TRBJ1-2, with D possibly matching TRBD1 (6 bases). The CDR3 is 17 residues long. The germline V gene encodes CDR1 SGHAT and CDR2 FQNNGV. Deletions cut 5 bases from V and 5 bases from J, with 24 bases between. CDR3 region: CASSGWAGAARGYGYTF. In DNA form, the CDR3 reads TGTGCCAGCAGCGGTTGGGCGGGGGCCGCCCGGGGGTATGGCTACACCTTC.

J is TRBJ1-4 and V is TRBV5-6; 8 nucleotides match TRBD1. After removal of 3 bases from V and 0 bases from J, the junction contained 10 bases not matched to a gene. Germline lookup yields CDR1 SGHDT and CDR2 YYEEEE. The CDR3 loop spans 18 amino acids. The CDR3 spells CASSSYGQGESTNEKLFF. The CDR3, as DNA: TGTGCCAGCAGCTCTTATGGACAGGGAGAATCAACTAATGAAAAACTGTTTTTT.

The chain joins TRBV19 to TRBJ2-1, with TRBD1 identical over 7 bases. The V and J ends lost 0 bases and 10 bases, in that order; junction bases with no gene match: 30. Germline V gene data show CDR1 as LNHDA and CDR2 as SQIVND (reference sequence). The CDR3 sequence is 22 residues long. In DNA form, the CDR3 reads TGTGCCAGTAGTATAGATCCGCGACAGGGAAGTTTGAAGGTATCCGGGCTGCGGGAGCAGTTCTTC. Translated, it gives CASSIDPRQGSLKVSGLREQFF.

This chain links TRBV18 with TRBJ2-5; 8 nucleotides agree with TRBD1. J was trimmed by 2 bases and V by 5 bases; bases with no gene match: 4. This CDR3 region has 14 residues. From germline, CDR1 is KGHSH and CDR2 LQKENI. CDR3 bases: TGTGCCAGCTCAACGGACAGGGCGCAAGAGACCCAGTACTTC. Encoded protein: CASSTDRAQETQYF.

This chain joins TRBV28 and TRBJ2-7; tentative D call: TRBD1 (6 bases). The germline CDR1 and CDR2 sequences are MDHEN and SYDVKM. This CDR3 comprises 14 residues. Trimming took off 2 bases at V and 5 bases at J, with 13 bases between the two ends. CDR3 loop: CASSLGQGWDEQYV. DNA for the CDR3: TGTGCCAGCAGTTTAGGGCAGGGGTGGGACGAGCAGTACGTC.

This clone was counted between two and nine times. The chain has TRBV2 and TRBJ1-1, with 8 bases lining up with TRBD1. The V gene's germline CDR1 is SNHLY and CDR2 FYNNEI. V lost 1 base and J lost 6; bases outside the gene matches: 4. The CDR3 spans 14 residues. CDR3 amino acids: CASSEDQGAAEAFF. The DNA of the CDR3 is TGTGCCAGCAGTGAAGACCAGGGGGCCGCTGAAGCTTTCTTT.

The chain carries TRBV6-6 and TRBJ1-1, with D uncertain. This CDR3 has 12 residues. Deletions cut 7 bases from V and 5 bases from J, with 11 bases between. In germline, CDR1 is MNHNY, CDR2 SVGAGI (reference sequence). DNA of the CDR3: TGTGCCAGCACCGGGAGTGGAACTGAAGCTTTCTTT. It is translated as CASTGSGTEAFF.

The chain has TRBV7-8 and TRBJ2-1; 11 nucleotides match TRBD2. V lost 1 base to trimming and J lost 2 bases; unmatched junction nucleotides: 10. The CDR3 runs to 19 residues. Germline V lookup: CDR1 SGHVS, CDR2 FQNEAQ. The CDR3 nucleotides are TGTGCCAGCAGCTTAGGAGCGGGCCTAGCGGGGGGTCCCTACAATGAGCAGTTCTTC. Translation gives CASSLGAGLAGGPYNEQFF.

The chain combines TRBV6-5 with TRBJ2-3; no clear D. This CDR3 spans 15 amino acids. V lost 6 bases and J 2 bases, leaving 15 bases between the germline ends. CDR1 and CDR2 (germline): MNHEY, SVGAGI. CDR3 amino acids: CASRPASLTTDTQYF. Here the CDR3 DNA reads TGTGCCAGCAGACCCGCTAGTCTTACCACAGATACGCAGTATTTT.

The rearrangement joins TRBV5-6 to TRBJ1-4, with D perhaps matching TRBD1 (5 bases). The V gene lost 4 bases and the J gene lost 5 bases, with 18 bases spanning the gap. The CDR3 loop spans 16 amino acids. Germline V gives CDR1 SGHDT, CDR2 YYEEEE. The CDR3 reads CASSLGRGIANEKLFF. CDR3 bases: TGTGCCAGCAGCCTGGGTCGGGGGATTGCGAATGAAAAACTGTTTTTT.

The V gene is TRBV4-2, the J gene TRBJ2-4; TRBD1 agrees at 10 bases. V was clipped by 0 bases and J by 4 bases; unmatched bases: 6. The germline V gene encodes CDR1 LGHNA and CDR2 YNFKEQ. The CDR3 loop spans 17 amino acids. The CDR3 DNA follows: TGTGCCAGCAGCCAAGAGGGATGGGACAGGGGAAAAAACATTCAGTACTTC. This translates into CASSQEGWDRGKNIQYF.

The chain links TRBV2 to TRBJ2-7; D unresolved. The germline CDR1 and CDR2 sequences are SNHLY and FYNNEI. Trimming removed 3 bases at V and 3 bases at J, with 21 bases between. The CDR3 has 17 residues. CDR3 in amino acids: CASSESADARSSYEQYF. The CDR3 DNA reads TGTGCCAGCAGTGAGTCCGCCGATGCTAGGAGTAGCTACGAGCAGTACTTC.

The sample holds one count of this clone. This chain joins TRBV7-9 and TRBJ2-5; TRBD2 is a possible D gene (6 bases). Germline lookup yields CDR1 SEHNR and CDR2 FQNEAQ (reference sequence). Between the trimmed V and J ends, which lost 5 bases and 5 bases, there was a span of 12 bases. The CDR3 is 13 residues long. In nucleotides, the CDR3 is TGTGCCAGCAGCCAGACTAGTCGGGAGACCCAGTACTTC. This encodes CASSQTSRETQYF.

The CDR3 spells CSVRDRTFETQYF. The CDR3 nucleotides read TGCAGCGTTCGGGACAGGACTTTTGAGACCCAGTACTTC. This chain links TRBV29-1 with TRBJ2-5, with 8 bases matching TRBD1. The CDR3 runs 13 residues. Germline V gene lookup returns CDR1 SQVTM and CDR2 ANQGSEA. With V trimmed by 5 bases and J by 5 bases, 7 bases remained unmatched.

The CDR3 spells CASSDEQGKYNEQFF. The CDR3 nucleotides are TGTGCCAGCAGTGATGAACAGGGGAAATACAATGAGCAGTTCTTC. V is TRBV6-4 and J is TRBJ2-1; TRBD1 agrees at 7 bases. Germline V gene lookup returns CDR1 MRHNA and CDR2 SNTAGT. The CDR3 runs to 15 residues. V shed 3 bases and J 4 bases; nucleotides not matched to a gene: 6.

This chain uses TRBV5-1 with TRBJ2-7, with D possibly TRBD1 on 5 matching bases. With 0 bases removed from V and 5 bases from J, the gap between germline ends came to 6 bases. The germline gives CDR1 SGHRS, CDR2 YFSETQ. The CDR3 contains 12 residues. CDR3 DNA: TGCGCCAGCAGCTTGGCAGGGAACGAGCAGTACGTC. Translated: CASSLAGNEQYV.

The chain is built from TRBV24-1 and TRBJ1-3; 7 bases line up with TRBD1. The V segment lost 4 bases and the J segment 4 bases; nucleotides outside the gene matches: 12. Germline CDR1 reads KGHDR; CDR2 reads SFDVKD. The CDR3 contains 17 residues. The CDR3 here is CATSEKQGRGPGNTIYF. The DNA for the CDR3 is TGTGCCACCAGTGAAAAACAGGGGAGAGGCCCCGGAAACACCATATATTTT.

This rearrangement joins TRBV19 to TRBJ1-4, with a possible D match to TRBD1 (5 bases). V was shortened by 9 bases and J by 2 bases, with 13 bases between the two germline ends. The CDR3 is 14 amino acids. The germline V gene encodes CDR1 LNHDA and CDR2 SQIVND (reference sequence). Written as DNA, the CDR3 is TGTGCCAGCCAGTATGGGGGGACTAATGAAAAACTGTTTTTT. It codes for CASQYGGTNEKLFF.

This clone was seen only a few times. The V and J genes are TRBV3-1 (or the pseudogene TRBV3-2) and TRBJ1-4; D is uncertain. The V gene lost 1 base and the J gene lost 10 bases, with 10 bases spanning the gap. The CDR3 has 13 residues. CDR1 is LGHDT and CDR2 is YNNKEL in the germline V gene (reference sequence). CDR3 in amino acids: CASSQGPEGKLFF. The DNA of the CDR3 is TGTGCCAGCAGCCAAGGACCCGAGGGAAAACTGTTTTTT.

The chain is built from TRBV10-2 and TRBJ1-5; 7 nucleotides line up with TRBD1. Looked up from germline, CDR1 is WSHSY and CDR2 is SAAADI. The CDR3 is 15 residues long. The junction had 7 bases not matched to a gene; V was cut back by 2 bases and J by 6 bases. This CDR3 reads CASSERQGVGQPQHF. The CDR3 DNA sequence: TGCGCCAGCAGTGAGAGGCAGGGGGTAGGTCAGCCCCAGCATTTT.

The rearrangement joins TRBV19 to TRBJ1-6; tentatively, D is TRBD1 (5 bases). The CDR3 sequence is 14 residues long. Germline CDR1 LNHDA, CDR2 SQIVND (reference sequence). Deletions cut 3 bases from V and 7 bases from J, with 10 bases between. The CDR3 sequence is CASSIYGGNSPLHF. In DNA, the CDR3 is TGTGCCAGTAGTATCTACGGGGGAAATTCACCCCTCCACTTT.

The rearrangement links TRBV11-2 to TRBJ2-1; D is perhaps TRBD1 (6 bases). Trimming took 2 bases from V and 8 from J, leaving 22 bases between them. Germline assignment: CDR1 SGHAT and CDR2 FQNNGV. This CDR3 comprises 17 residues. In nucleotides, the CDR3 is TGTGCCAGCAGCTTACTGGCAGGGGTTATCCTTGGGGATGAGCAGTTCTTC. This encodes CASSLLAGVILGDEQFF.

This clone was recorded a few times. The genes are TRBV7-9 and TRBJ1-1, with 7 bases fitting TRBD1. The CDR3 covers 15 residues. V lost 6 bases to trimming and J lost 5 bases; unmatched junction nucleotides: 12. Germline V lookup: CDR1 SEHNR, CDR2 FQNEAQ (reference sequence). The CDR3 DNA reads TGTGCCAGCAGGAGGGGCGACAGGGTTGGAACTGAAGCTTTCTTT. This translates into CASRRGDRVGTEAFF.

The chain couples TRBV19 to TRBJ2-3; 8 bases are a match to TRBD2. Germline V gives CDR1 LNHDA, CDR2 SQIVND (reference sequence). The CDR3 length is 15 residues. The ends lost 3 bases at V and 7 bases at J; junction bases unmatched: 9. This CDR3 reads CASSIGGEYTNTQYF. CDR3 bases: TGTGCCAGTAGTATCGGGGGGGAGTACACGAATACGCAGTATTTT.

The rearrangement joins TRBV18 to TRBJ1-2; D not resolved. The germline V gene has CDR1 KGHSH and CDR2 LQKENI. V was shortened by 2 bases and J by 7 bases, with 8 bases between the two germline ends. CDR3 size: 12 residues. The CDR3 here is CASSPYGGGYTF. CDR3 in DNA: TGTGCCAGCTCACCATACGGAGGTGGCTACACCTTC.

The chain uses TRBV19 and TRBJ2-3; tentative D call: TRBD2 (6 bases). The length of the CDR3 is 15 residues. Trimming shortened V by 3 bases and J by 0 bases, and 10 bases separated the two germline ends. Germline V CDR1 and CDR2: LNHDA, SQIVND (reference sequence). Here the CDR3 DNA reads TGTGCCAGTAGTATCCTGGGGACTAGCACAGATACGCAGTATTTT. This sequence encodes CASSILGTSTDTQYF.

The J gene is TRBJ1-4, the V gene TRBV15, with TRBD1 as a possible D gene (5 bases). The CDR3 sequence is 15 residues long. CDR1 LNHNV and CDR2 YYDKDF come from the germline V gene (reference sequence). Trimming stripped 5 bases from V and 4 bases from J, with 14 bases between. The CDR3 DNA reads TGTGCCACCAGCGGACTAGGGCAGGGTAATGAAAAACTGTTTTTT. It yields the protein CATSGLGQGNEKLFF.